This T cell receptor (beta chain) was observed in a study of OX40 agonist ivuxolimab in advanced cancers. Study results and limitations: Averaging showed that CD8+ T cells had more expanded clones than CD4+ did. CD4+ and CD8+ blood T cells expanded clonally by week 6 at 0.1 to 3.0 mg/kg. Some of the nonresponding patients also showed low levels of normalized T-cell clonal expansion.

On this clone itself: Its antigen remains unknown.

V was trimmed by 0 bases and J by 1 base, leaving 14 bases between them. The CDR3 spans 17 residues. Germline CDR1 and CDR2: SGHDT and YYEEEE. TCRdb's table, derived via immunoSEQ multiplex PCR, lists solely in-frame clones and lacks some. The sample lists more than 45,000 clones, 65% to 90% occurring once. Enrollment shut out patients with autoimmune disease history or systemic immunosuppression. The chain joins TRBV5-6 to TRBJ1-5; D might be TRBD1 (5 bases). The starting material was CD4+ or CD8+ T cells sorted from blood, obtained in a trial of the OX40 agonist ivuxolimab. The source is an adult with an advanced solid tumor such as melanoma, head and neck, liver or kidney cancer. The CDR3 DNA follows: TGTGCCAGCAGCTTGGGTTCGGCCCCAGGGAGCAATCAGCCCCAGCATTTT. This codes for CASSLGSAPGSNQPQHF.